These T cell receptor beta chains were read from a single sample in a study of response to subunit inactivated influenza vaccine. MiXCR, run by TCRdb on the RT-PCR reads, gives a single entry per CDR3 protein. This sample has 550,000 to 650,000 distinct CDR3 sequences, with over 9.5% found just once. The source was PBMCs from blood, collected on the day of vaccination. The receptors were sampled from a man aged 45-65 years who received an inactivated influenza vaccine. Both conserved end residues are part of each CDR3. D genes are given only for firm matches. Not all rows give a size; the values are once, few, many and, for expanded clones, a class.

TRBV6-2/TRBV6-3	.	TRBJ1-1	.	CASSFRPPGGGTEAFF	TGTGCCAGCAGTTTCCGCCCCCCCGGGGGCGGCACTGAAGCTTTCTTT
TRBV20-1	TRBD1	TRBJ2-1	.	CSARDPTGYYNEQFF	TGCAGTGCTAGAGATCCGACAGGGTACTACAATGAGCAGTTCTTC
TRBV6-2/TRBV6-3	TRBD2	TRBJ2-5	.	CASSQTSGRQTQYF	TGTGCCAGCAGCCAGACTAGCGGGAGACAGACCCAGTACTTC
TRBV24-1	.	TRBJ2-7	.	CATSEPGRDEQYF	TGTGCCACCAGTGAACCGGGACGCGACGAGCAGTACTTC
TRBV5-1	TRBD1	TRBJ1-1	many	CASRLTGGNTEAFF	TGCGCCAGCAGACTTACAGGGGGCAACACTGAAGCTTTCTTT
TRBV18	TRBD2	TRBJ2-3	.	CASSPGLAATDTQYF	TGTGCCAGCTCACCGGGACTAGCGGCCACAGATACGCAGTATTTT
TRBV2	.	TRBJ2-6	.	CAISLRGRVTSGANVLTF	TGTGCCATCAGTTTACGGGGCAGGGTCACCTCTGGGGCCAACGTCCTGACTTTC
TRBV7-2	TRBD1	TRBJ1-5	.	CASSSGQTNQPQHF	TGTGCCAGCAGCTCGGGACAGACTAATCAGCCCCAGCATTTT
TRBV5-8	TRBD1	TRBJ1-4	few	CASPGQGWSEKLFF	TGTGCCAGCCCGGGACAGGGCTGGAGTGAAAAACTGTTTTTT
TRBV15	.	TRBJ2-1	many	CATSRAVLSYNEQFF	TGTGCCACCAGCAGAGCTGTCCTCTCCTACAATGAGCAGTTCTTC
TRBV14	.	TRBJ2-2	few	CASSGRSYAGELFF	TGTGCCAGCAGCGGGAGAAGTTATGCCGGGGAGCTGTTTTTT
TRBV6-2/TRBV6-3	.	TRBJ2-1	few	CASSYGIEQFF	TGTGCCAGCAGTTACGGGATTGAGCAGTTCTTC
TRBV4-3	.	TRBJ1-5	.	CASSQLEGQPQHF	TGCGCCAGCAGCCAATTGGAGGGCCAGCCCCAGCATTTT
TRBV4-1	.	TRBJ1-1	many	CASSRSGTGTEAFF	TGCGCCAGCAGCCGGAGCGGGACCGGCACTGAAGCTTTCTTT
TRBV24-1	.	TRBJ2-7	.	CATSDDRGHLSYEQYF	TGTGCCACCAGTGATGACCGGGGACATCTCTCCTACGAGCAGTACTTC
TRBV24-1	.	TRBJ2-2	many	CATSEALGTGELFF	TGTGCCACCAGTGAGGCGTTGGGGACCGGGGAGCTGTTTTTT
TRBV20-1	TRBD2	TRBJ2-7	.	CSANQKASGSYEQYF	TGCAGTGCTAACCAAAAGGCTAGCGGGAGTTACGAGCAGTACTTC
TRBV12-3/TRBV12-4	.	TRBJ2-2	.	CASTPMGLALGGELFF	TGTGCCAGCACCCCGATGGGGCTAGCGCTGGGCGGGGAGCTGTTTTTT
TRBV4-3	.	TRBJ1-2	few	CASSQDRPAAVVYGYTF	TGCGCCAGCAGCCAAGATCGGCCGGCAGCGGTCGTCTATGGCTACACCTTC
TRBV5-1	.	TRBJ2-2	few	CASKVGTTNTGELFF	TGCGCCAGCAAGGTGGGGACAACTAACACCGGGGAGCTGTTTTTT
TRBV28	.	TRBJ1-6	many	CASTLRGHSPLHF	TGTGCCAGCACCCTAAGAGGACACTCACCCCTCCACTTT
TRBV3-1	TRBD2	TRBJ2-1	few	CASSSTSGRAYEQFF	TGTGCCAGCAGCTCGACTAGCGGGAGGGCCTATGAGCAGTTCTTC
TRBV3-1	.	TRBJ1-6	few	CASSQVGQQSSYNSPLHF	TGTGCCAGCAGCCAAGTTGGACAGCAGAGCTCCTATAATTCACCCCTCCACTTT
TRBV5-1	.	TRBJ2-2	many	CASTPYGTLNTGELFF	TGCGCCAGCACCCCTTACGGGACACTGAACACCGGGGAGCTGTTTTTT
TRBV10-3	.	TRBJ2-3	many	CAISESNSGTDTQYF	TGTGCCATCAGTGAGTCGAACAGCGGGACAGATACGCAGTATTTT
TRBV7-6	TRBD2	TRBJ2-1	.	CASRGEGTYNEQFF	TGTGCCAGCAGGGGGGAGGGGACCTACAATGAGCAGTTCTTC
TRBV29-1	.	TRBJ2-7	.	CSVDDLGNSYEQYF	TGCAGCGTTGATGATTTGGGGAACTCCTACGAGCAGTACTTC
TRBV12-3/TRBV12-4	.	TRBJ2-5	many	CASSVRGLGVETQYF	TGTGCCAGCAGCGTACGGGGGCTGGGTGTGGAGACCCAGTACTTC
TRBV28	.	TRBJ2-3	.	CASSSQGSRERDTQYF	TGTGCCAGCAGTTCGCAGGGGTCGCGGGAGAGAGATACGCAGTATTTT